The following is a T cell receptor (beta chain) sequence with its context. The data stem from a study of cytomegalovirus exposure and HLA in healthy donors. Data came from immunoSEQ multiplex PCR; TCRdb stores just in-frame clones and leaves some out. The data show 300,000 to 350,000 clones, around 90% seen once. With 6 bases clipped from V and 4 bases from J, the junction kept 4 bases outside the gene matches. This CDR3 is built from 15 residues. Germline V gene lookup returns CDR1 MNHNY and CDR2 SVGAGI (reference sequence). The sequencing sample was made of PBMCs. This rearrangement joins TRBV6-6 to TRBJ1-4; 11 bases agree with TRBD1. The source of this sequence is a man younger than 40 in good health and CMV-seronegative. Here the CDR3 reads CASRDRGRDNEKLFF. CDR3 nucleotides: TGTGCCAGCAGGGACAGGGGGCGCGATAATGAAAAACTGTTTTTT.